The rows below give T cell receptor beta chains drawn from one sample of a study of T cells in Graves' hyperthyroidism and ophthalmopathy. TCRdb re-called the multiplex PCR reads with MiXCR, one entry per CDR3 protein. The sample has 600,000 or so distinct CDR3 sequences, 16% seen once. Sequencing was done on a sample of blood. The receptors were gathered from a woman in her 30s with Graves' hyperthyroidism. Both conserved end residues are part of each CDR3. A D gene is named only where the DNA matches it firmly. Expanded clones are given a class, and other clones once, few, many or no size at all.

V gene	clone size	D gene	J gene	CDR3 DNA	CDR3 protein
TRBV9	many	.	TRBJ1-1	TGTGCCACTTCGCAAGGTGGGAACACTGAAGCTTTCTTT	CATSQGGNTEAFF
TRBV2	.	TRBD2	TRBJ2-1	TGTGCCAGCAGTGAAGGGGGACTAGCGGGATGGAATGAGCAGTTCTTC	CASSEGGLAGWNEQFF
TRBV2	many	.	TRBJ2-3	TGTGCCAGCAGTAGGGGCCGCACGGGGACAGATACGCAGTATTTT	CASSRGRTGTDTQYF
TRBV7-3	few	.	TRBJ2-7	TGTGCCAGCAGCTTAACGTCCCGGGAGCAAGGAGAGCAGTACTTC	CASSLTSREQGEQYF
TRBV6-1	.	.	TRBJ1-3	TGTGCCAGCAGCATTGAACAGGTCAATCTGGGAAACACCATATATTTT	CASSIEQVNLGNTIYF
TRBV11-1	few	.	TRBJ2-1	TGTGCCAGCAGCTTAGGAAGGGTGGGGGTCAGGGAGCAGTTCTTC	CASSLGRVGVREQFF
TRBV28	few	.	TRBJ1-3	TGTGCCAGCAGTTTATGGGGCTCGGGCCACTCTGGAAACACCATATATTTT	CASSLWGSGHSGNTIYF
TRBV7-2	many	.	TRBJ2-5	TGTGCCAGCAGCCGGGACAACCAAGAGACCCAGTACTTC	CASSRDNQETQYF
TRBV7-2	.	TRBD1	TRBJ1-3	TGTGCCAGCAGCTCGGACAGGGGCTCTGGAAACACCATATATTTT	CASSSDRGSGNTIYF
TRBV5-1	.	.	TRBJ1-1	TGCGCCAGCAGTTACAATCCGGGACATTTGAACACTGAAGCTTTCTTT	CASSYNPGHLNTEAFF
TRBV29-1	.	.	TRBJ2-3	TGCAGCGTGCCCCGCCGCGCGACGGGGTATAGCACAGATACGCAGTATTTT	CSVPRRATGYSTDTQYF
TRBV19	few	.	TRBJ1-5	TGTGCCAGTAGTATAGCGGTGATGGGGATCGGCAATCAGCCCCAGCATTTT	CASSIAVMGIGNQPQHF
TRBV15	.	TRBD1	TRBJ2-1	TGTGCCACCAGCCGGGCGCAGGGGGCGTGGAATGAGCAGTTCTTC	CATSRAQGAWNEQFF
TRBV30	many	.	TRBJ2-1	TGTGCCTGGAGTTTAGGGTCTGGCTCCTACAATGAGCAGTTCTTC	CAWSLGSGSYNEQFF
TRBV6-1	.	TRBD1	TRBJ1-5	TGTGCCAGCGGACAGGCCCTTTATCAGCCCCAGCATTTT	CASGQALYQPQHF
TRBV20-1	.	TRBD2	TRBJ2-1	TGCAGTGCTAGACTTGGGACTAGCGGTAACTACAATGAGCAGTTCTTC	CSARLGTSGNYNEQFF
TRBV9	.	TRBD2	TRBJ2-7	TGTGCCAGCAGCGTAGGGCGGGGGGGCTACGAGCAGTACTTC	CASSVGRGGYEQYF
TRBV27	few	.	TRBJ2-1	TGTGCCAGCAGTTTATTACCGTACAATGAGCAGTTCTTC	CASSLLPYNEQFF
TRBV7-2	.	.	TRBJ2-7	TGTGCCAGCAGCCTTTTAGGAGTCCTCACCTCCTACGAGCAGTACTTC	CASSLLGVLTSYEQYF
TRBV7-2	few	TRBD2	TRBJ2-2	TGTGCCAGCAGCTTAGAGGCTAGCGGGAGGTCCGGGGAGCTGTTTTTT	CASSLEASGRSGELFF
TRBV4-3	many	TRBD2	TRBJ2-1	TGCGCCAGCAGCCAAAGAGGCCTAGCGGAATACAATGAGCAGTTCTTC	CASSQRGLAEYNEQFF
TRBV29-1	many	.	TRBJ2-1	TGCAGCACCAGGGGGGGGAATGAGCAGTTCTTC	CSTRGGNEQFF
TRBV12-3/TRBV12-4	many	TRBD1	TRBJ2-7	TGTGCCAGCAGCCCCGGGACAGGGATGGTCTACGAGCAGTACTTC	CASSPGTGMVYEQYF
TRBV14	.	.	TRBJ2-2	TGTGCCAGCAGCCAAGATAAGAATTCGAACACCGGGGAGCTGTTTTTT	CASSQDKNSNTGELFF
TRBV5-1	few	.	TRBJ2-5	TGCGCCAGCGCAGACAGGACGATACAAGAGACCCAGTACTTC	CASADRTIQETQYF
TRBV7-6	.	.	TRBJ2-3	TGTGCCAGCGGCACTACGGGCCCCACGCAGTATTTT	CASGTTGPTQYF
TRBV6-1	.	TRBD1	TRBJ2-7	TGTGCCAGCAGCCCTCCGGGACAGAGCTCCTACGAGCAGTACTTC	CASSPPGQSSYEQYF
TRBV20-1	.	TRBD2	TRBJ2-4	TGCAGTGCTTGGTTTGCGGGACTAGCGGGAGAGAACGGTCAGTACTTC	CSAWFAGLAGENGQYF
TRBV11-2	many	.	TRBJ2-1	TGTGCCAGCATCAACAATTTACATGAGCAGTTCTTC	CASINNLHEQFF
TRBV15	.	.	TRBJ2-3	TGTGCCACCAGCAGAGAGCCATCGAACGACCGGACGCAGTATTTT	CATSREPSNDRTQYF
TRBV6-1	many	.	TRBJ2-1	TGTGCCAGCAGCCCTCTAGTAGGCCGGAGGGACAATGAGCAGTTCTTC	CASSPLVGRRDNEQFF
TRBV13	once	TRBD1	TRBJ2-2	TGTGCCAGCAGCTTAGGTCGACAGGGATCCGGGGAGCTGTTTTTT	CASSLGRQGSGELFF
TRBV2	many	.	TRBJ2-1	TGTGCCAGCACAATATCGGCAGGGGGGTACAATGAGCAGTTCTTC	CASTISAGGYNEQFF
TRBV28	.	TRBD2	TRBJ2-7	TGTGCCAGCAGTGAAGGACCCGGGACTAGCGTCTACGAGCAGTACTTC	CASSEGPGTSVYEQYF
TRBV14	.	.	TRBJ1-2	TGTGCCAGCAGCCAGGACGAGCGCCGCAGGACATATGGCTACACCTTC	CASSQDERRRTYGYTF
TRBV27	many	.	TRBJ2-1	TGTGCCAGCAGTTTGGAGAATCCCTACAATGAGCAGTTCTTC	CASSLENPYNEQFF
TRBV5-1	few	.	TRBJ1-1	TGCGCCAGCACCATAAGCGGCGCCCCGGTGCCTGAAGCTTTCTTT	CASTISGAPVPEAFF
TRBV11-1	many	.	TRBJ1-6	TGTGCCAGCAGCCCGGATGATAATTCACCCCTCCACTTT	CASSPDDNSPLHF
TRBV5-1	.	TRBD2	TRBJ2-7	TGTGCCAGCAGCCTAAGGGGACTAGCGGAGGAGCAGTACTTC	CASSLRGLAEEQYF
TRBV30	many	.	TRBJ1-1	TGTGCCTGGAGTACGGGGGCTGAAGCTTTCTTT	CAWSTGAEAFF
TRBV5-8	few	.	TRBJ2-1	TGTGCCAGCAGCTTGGGACTGCCGAGCTCCTACAATGAGCAGTTCTTC	CASSLGLPSSYNEQFF
TRBV28	many	TRBD1	TRBJ2-3	TGTGCCAGCAGTTTTGTTGACAGGGTAGGGGATACGCAGTATTTT	CASSFVDRVGDTQYF
TRBV6-1	many	.	TRBJ1-1	TGTGCCAGCAGGGCAGATGATGGTAGACGGGCTTTCTTT	CASRADDGRRAFF
TRBV4-1	.	.	TRBJ2-7	TGCGCCAGCAGCATTCGGACTGATCATATTACCTACGAGCAGTACTTC	CASSIRTDHITYEQYF
TRBV12-3/TRBV12-4	few	TRBD1	TRBJ2-7	TGTGCCAGCAGCACCGGGACAGGTAAATCCTACGAGCAGTACTTC	CASSTGTGKSYEQYF
TRBV11-2	.	.	TRBJ2-2	TGTGCCAGCAGCATAACAGGGTCCGGGGAGCTGTTTTTT	CASSITGSGELFF
TRBV11-3	many	.	TRBJ2-7	TGTGCCAGCAGCTTATCAGGGGCATCACACGAGCAGTACTTC	CASSLSGASHEQYF
TRBV3-1	.	.	TRBJ2-5	TGTGCCAGCATGCGGACGGAACAAGAGACCCAGTACTTC	CASMRTEQETQYF
TRBV7-8	.	.	TRBJ1-4	TGTGCCAGCACCGGGTCGGCTAATGAAAAACTGTTTTTT	CASTGSANEKLFF
TRBV20-1	.	TRBD2	TRBJ2-7	TGCAGTGCTAGTCCCATGGCTAGCGGGAGTGGAACAGTCTACGAGCAGTACTTC	CSASPMASGSGTVYEQYF
TRBV5-6	.	.	TRBJ2-1	TGTGCCAGCAGCTGGGGGGTTGGTTCCCCGGGAAATGAGCAGTTCTTC	CASSWGVGSPGNEQFF
TRBV20-1	few	TRBD2	TRBJ2-1	TGCAGTGCTAACGTCCTAGCGGAAATATACAATGAGCAGTTCTTC	CSANVLAEIYNEQFF
TRBV18	many	TRBD1	TRBJ2-7	TGTGCCAGCTATGATAGTGAGGGGGCCGAGCAGTACTTC	CASYDSEGAEQYF
TRBV9	.	TRBD2	TRBJ2-5	TGTGCCAGCAGCCCGAGGGCGGGAGTAAACCAAGAGACCCAGTACTTC	CASSPRAGVNQETQYF
TRBV3-1	many	.	TRBJ2-1	TGTGCCAGCAGCCAAGATTTGACGGGCGGTGAGCAGTTCTTC	CASSQDLTGGEQFF
TRBV5-1	few	.	TRBJ2-1	TGCGCCAGCAGCATTAGTATTTCCTACAATGAGCAGTTCTTC	CASSISISYNEQFF
TRBV3-1	many	.	TRBJ2-2	TGTGCCAGCAGCCAAGGACCCGGGGGACTGTTTTTT	CASSQGPGGLFF
TRBV7-3	many	.	TRBJ2-3	TGTGCCAGCAGCATATCGGCGGCCGCAGATACGCAGTATTTT	CASSISAAADTQYF